This TCR beta chain comes out of a study of cytomegalovirus exposure and HLA in healthy donors. Study-level information: HLA-typed donors contributed approximately 92 million unique TCRs, which were held in an early data release. Study-wide points: Per a later analysis, HLA-associated TCR beta chains showed more clonal expansion than other, equally common TCR beta chains. Researchers left out some V segments, among them TRBV6-2 and TRBV6-3, as indistinguishable. There were 160 or so TCR beta chains listed as cytomegalovirus-associated.

This PCR relied on a set of 60 Vbeta primers and 13 Jbeta primers. Profiled with immunoSEQ multiplex PCR; TCRdb holds only in-frame clones, not every one. In the table there are roughly 99,000 clones, about four fifths of which are singletons. V lost 4 bases and J lost 3; bases outside the gene matches: 5. This CDR3 contains 15 residues. Germline-derived CDR1 and CDR2 are SGHRS and YFSETQ. On this clone itself: Its specificity is not known.

This chain links TRBV5-1 with TRBJ2-5, with 11 positions matching TRBD2. Sequenced material: PBMCs. The origin of this receptor is a male donor in good health and CMV-seropositive. For the CDR3, the DNA is TGCGCCAGCAGCCGTCAGGGACTAGCGGAAGAGACCCAGTACTTC. Encoded protein: CASSRQGLAEETQYF.